A single sample gave rise to the 25 T cell receptor beta chains below, sequenced in a study of cytomegalovirus exposure and HLA in healthy donors. Both 60 Vbeta primers and 13 Jbeta primers went into the PCR. Measured with immunoSEQ multiplex PCR; TCRdb has only the in-frame clones, and not every one. The sample has about 120,000 clones; under 90% are singletons. The specimen was PBMCs. These TCRs come from a female donor in good health and CMV-seropositive.

The rearrangement links TRBV7-8 to TRBJ1-5; 7 nucleotides line up with TRBD1. Germline V lookup: CDR1 SGHVS, CDR2 FQNEAQ. CDR3 length: 15 residues. The V gene end was trimmed by 5 bases and the J gene end by 4 bases; junction bases not matched to a gene: 8. This chain's CDR3 is CASSLDRQYNQPQHF. The CDR3, as DNA: TGTGCCAGCAGCCTGGACAGGCAGTATAATCAGCCCCAGCATTTT.

V usage is TRBV4-3 and J usage is TRBJ2-7; 11 nucleotides match TRBD1. Trimming cost V 4 bases and J 2 bases; bases outside gene matches: 4. CDR1 and CDR2 from the germline V gene are LGHNA and YSLEER. CDR3 size: 15 residues. The CDR3: CASSLQDRGPYEQYF. In nucleotides, the CDR3 is TGCGCCAGCAGCCTCCAGGACAGGGGGCCCTACGAGCAGTACTTC.

J is TRBJ2-2 and V is TRBV7-8; the D gene is possibly TRBD1 (6 bases). The CDR3 covers 16 residues. Deletions cut 1 base from V and 5 bases from J, with 14 bases between. Germline lookup yields CDR1 SGHVS and CDR2 FQNEAQ. The CDR3 sequence is CASSLVVGAGTGELFF. In DNA, the CDR3 is TGTGCCAGCAGCTTAGTGGTGGGGGCAGGGACCGGGGAGCTGTTTTTT.

The chain employs TRBV18 and TRBJ2-5; 9 bases map to TRBD2. The germline V gene has CDR1 KGHSH and CDR2 LQKENI. The CDR3 spans 16 residues. Losses at the gene ends were 5 bases for V and 2 bases for J; bases not matched to a gene: 9. CDR3 coding DNA: TGTGCCAGCTCAACTTTTAGCGGGGGCTCTCAAGAGACCCAGTACTTC. Protein: CASSTFSGGSQETQYF.

The chain recombines TRBV13 with TRBJ1-1; D is perhaps TRBD1 (5 bases). This CDR3 has 14 residues. The V gene lost 4 bases and the J gene lost 2 bases, with 11 bases spanning the gap. From germline, CDR1 is PRHDT and CDR2 FYEKMQ (reference sequence). In nucleotides, the CDR3 is TGTGCCAGCAGCTGGACGACAGCCAACACTGAAGCTTTCTTT. Translation gives CASSWTTANTEAFF.

As regards this clone: The same CDR3 also results from other DNA sequences found in this sample. In DNA, the CDR3 is TGTGCCAGCAGCTTCGGGACAGGGGTCAATCAGCCCCAGCATTTT. This sequence encodes CASSFGTGVNQPQHF. The V gene is TRBV7-9, the J gene TRBJ1-5; 10 positions agree with TRBD1. Germline V CDR1 and CDR2: SEHNR, FQNEAQ (reference sequence). J gave up 3 bases and V 3 bases, and 2 bases lay outside the gene matches. The CDR3 spans 15 residues.

The chain combines TRBV4-2 with TRBJ2-1; 11 bases match TRBD2. This CDR3 is built from 16 residues. With V trimmed by 4 bases and J by 1 base, 3 bases remained unmatched. Germline V gene lookup returns CDR1 LGHNA and CDR2 YNFKEQ. The CDR3 protein is CASSLTSGGSYNEQFF. The DNA for the CDR3 is TGTGCCAGCAGCCTTACTAGCGGGGGTTCCTACAATGAGCAGTTCTTC.

The gene calls are TRBV29-1 and TRBJ2-6, with TRBD2 as a possible D gene (6 bases). The germline V gene encodes CDR1 SQVTM and CDR2 ANQGSEA. This CDR3 spans 16 amino acids. V was shortened by 4 bases and J by 0 bases, with 13 bases between the two germline ends. CDR3 loop: CSVGGDLSSGANVLTF. The CDR3 nucleotides read TGCAGCGTTGGGGGGGACTTAAGCTCTGGGGCCAACGTCCTGACTTTC.

This clone was seen more than once but under ten times. The chain recombines TRBV7-2 with TRBJ1-4; D may be TRBD1 (5 bases). CDR3 length: 15 residues. The germline V and J ends were trimmed by 1 base and 7 bases, with 13 bases remaining between them. Germline lookup yields CDR1 SGHTA and CDR2 FQGNSA. The CDR3 DNA reads as TGTGCCAGCAGCTTAGGATCGGGGGGTGTTGAAAAACTGTTTTTT. Its protein is CASSLGSGGVEKLFF.

V and J are TRBV30 and TRBJ2-6; TRBD1 matches 9 bases. Germline trimming cut 7 bases from V and 4 bases from J; bases unmatched to any gene: 14. Germline V gives CDR1 GTSNPN, CDR2 SVGIG (reference sequence). There are 17 residues in the CDR3. Here the CDR3 DNA reads TGTGCCTCGATGCCGGGACAGGGTCTATCCGGGGCCAACGTCCTGACTTTC. Amino acid sequence: CASMPGQGLSGANVLTF.

This clone has more than one count but fewer than ten. The chain combines TRBV5-4 with TRBJ1-1; no clear D. The CDR3 runs 12 residues. CDR1 and CDR2 (germline): SGHNT, YYREEE (reference sequence). V lost 7 bases, J lost 0 bases, and 7 bases lay in between. The CDR3 region is CASFGMNTEAFF. The CDR3 DNA reads TGTGCCAGCTTCGGGATGAACACTGAAGCTTTCTTT.

The genes are TRBV9 and TRBJ2-3, with 11 bases matching TRBD2. In germline, CDR1 is SGDLS, CDR2 YYNGEE. V lost 3 bases, J lost 0 bases, and 12 bases stayed unmatched. The CDR3 is made up of 19 amino acids. CDR3 region: CASSELKTGTSGSTDTQYF. The CDR3 nucleotides are TGTGCCAGCAGCGAACTGAAAACCGGGACTAGCGGAAGCACAGATACGCAGTATTTT. The full variable domain, with the rest looked up from reference TRBV9 and TRBJ2-3, is DSGVTQTPKHLITATGQRVTLRCSPRSGDLSVYWYQQSLDQGLQFLIQYYNGEERAKGNILERFSAQQFPDLHSELNLSSLELGDSALYFCASSELKTGTSGSTDTQYFGPGTRLTVL.

V and J are TRBV19 and TRBJ2-5; TRBD2 agrees at 8 bases. Per germline, CDR1 LNHDA and CDR2 SQIVND (reference sequence). Trimming cost V 6 bases and J 2 bases; bases outside gene matches: 5. This CDR3 has 14 amino acids. The CDR3 DNA follows: TGTGCCAGTAGATCAGGACTAGCTCAAGAGACCCAGTACTTC. It specifies CASRSGLAQETQYF.

The chain employs TRBV7-9 and TRBJ2-1; 9 bases fit TRBD2. From germline, CDR1 is SEHNR and CDR2 FQNEAQ (reference sequence). This CDR3 contains 18 residues. The junction had 11 bases not matched to a gene; V was cut back by 5 bases and J by 0 bases. As DNA, the CDR3 is TGTGCCAGCAGCCTTGGTCTAGCGGGGACCACCTCCTACAATGAGCAGTTCTTC. This translates into CASSLGLAGTTSYNEQFF.

The chain carries TRBV27 and TRBJ2-7; D possibly corresponds to TRBD1 (6 bases). V was pared by 3 bases and J by 2 bases, with 14 bases between. Germline-derived CDR1 and CDR2 are MNHEY and SMNVEV (reference sequence). CDR3 length: 15 amino acids. CDR3 in amino acids: CASSLRRDNPYEQYF. DNA for the CDR3: TGTGCCAGCAGTTTGCGCCGGGACAACCCCTACGAGCAGTACTTC.

V and J are TRBV19 and TRBJ1-2; D possibly corresponds to TRBD1 (5 bases). Trimming left V 5 bases short and J 2 bases short, with 12 bases between. Germline V CDR1 and CDR2: LNHDA, SQIVND (reference sequence). The CDR3 consists of 14 residues. This CDR3 is CASSPGTGNYGYTF. For the CDR3, the DNA is TGTGCCAGTAGTCCCGGGACTGGGAACTATGGCTACACCTTC.

J is TRBJ2-5 and V is TRBV7-9, with TRBD1 matching over 9 bases. This CDR3 is 17 amino acids long. V was pared by 3 bases and J by 1 base, with 9 bases of the junction left unmatched. The germline gives CDR1 SEHNR, CDR2 FQNEAQ (reference sequence). CDR3 in amino acids: CASSLGPGQGPQETQYF. The CDR3 region has the DNA TGTGCCAGCAGCTTGGGACCGGGACAGGGCCCCCAAGAGACCCAGTACTTC.

This sequence joins TRBV6-5 and TRBJ1-1; weak D call: TRBD1 (5 bases). The length of the CDR3 is 15 residues. Germline assignment: CDR1 MNHEY and CDR2 SVGAGI. V was cut by 2 bases and J by 3 bases, with 13 bases left in between. The DNA for the CDR3 is TGTGCCAGCAGTTACGGAGGAGGGGCCGACACTGAAGCTTTCTTT. It codes for CASSYGGGADTEAFF.

This clone appeared a few times. This rearrangement joins TRBV28 to TRBJ1-2; 10 nucleotides line up with TRBD1. V was clipped by 6 bases and J by 3 bases; unmatched bases: 13. CDR3 length: 17 amino acids. The germline V gene encodes CDR1 MDHEN and CDR2 SYDVKM. CDR3 sequence: CASSLQPGTGVYYGYTF. CDR3 nucleotide sequence: TGTGCCAGCAGCCTCCAGCCCGGGACAGGGGTCTACTATGGCTACACCTTC.

This chain uses TRBV7-2 with TRBJ2-7; TRBD2 matches 9 bases. Unmatched junction bases numbered 6, after V lost 1 base and J lost 5 bases. The germline CDR1 and CDR2 sequences are SGHTA and FQGNSA. CDR3 length: 15 residues. This chain's CDR3 is CASSLGRGGAHEQYF. Written as DNA, the CDR3 is TGTGCCAGCAGCTTAGGTCGCGGGGGGGCCCACGAGCAGTACTTC.

This rearrangement joins TRBV7-8 to TRBJ1-2; TRBD1 aligns across 8 bases. V lost 4 bases, J lost 3 bases, and 13 bases stayed unmatched. The germline gives CDR1 SGHVS, CDR2 FQNEAQ. The CDR3 totals 17 residues. This chain's CDR3 is CASSSGPAGGRYYGYTF. The CDR3 nucleotides read TGTGCCAGCAGCTCGGGCCCCGCAGGGGGCCGATACTATGGCTACACCTTC.

This clone has just one count. The chain recombines TRBV11-2 with TRBJ1-1; D uncertain. Germline loops: CDR1 SGHAT, CDR2 FQNNGV. This CDR3 is built from 15 residues. V lost 1 base and J lost 1, with 10 bases in between. The CDR3 here is CASSLVVTQNTEAFF. The CDR3 region has the DNA TGTGCCAGCAGCTTAGTAGTGACACAGAACACTGAAGCTTTCTTT.

The J gene is TRBJ2-5, the V gene TRBV18; D is undetermined. Matching the DNA end better, TRBJ2-7 makes the J call doubtful. The CDR3 totals 13 residues. Germline V lookup: CDR1 KGHSH, CDR2 LQKENI. CDR3 bases: TGTGCCAGCTCGTTCGGTGAGCTCTACGAGCAGTACTTC. Amino acids: CASSFGELYEQYF.

The chain carries TRBV27 and TRBJ1-1, with D perhaps matching TRBD1 (6 bases). This CDR3 comprises 12 residues. V was shortened by 8 bases and J by 1 base, with 8 bases between the two germline ends. Germline V gives CDR1 MNHEY, CDR2 SMNVEV (reference sequence). The CDR3 spells CASEGGNTEAFF. DNA of the CDR3: TGTGCCAGCGAAGGGGGGAACACTGAAGCTTTCTTT.

The chain combines TRBV4-3 with TRBJ2-1; D is possibly TRBD1 (6 bases). CDR3 length equals 17 residues. The germline gives CDR1 LGHNA, CDR2 YSLEER. Trimming left V 1 base short and J 7 bases short, with 20 bases between. CDR3 loop: CASSQVTGQRFGNEQFF. The CDR3 DNA reads TGCGCCAGCAGCCAAGTAACGGGACAACGTTTTGGGAATGAGCAGTTCTTC.